This T cell receptor beta chain derives from a study of control samples from healthy donors and cancer patients. TCRdb's table, derived via immunoSEQ multiplex PCR, lists solely in-frame clones and lacks some. The repertoire holds roughly 80,000 clones, with under 90% as singletons. CDR3 length: 16 amino acids. CDR1 and CDR2 from the germline V gene are SGHVS and FQNEAQ. Trimming removed 2 bases from V and 0 bases from J, with 11 bases in between. The chain couples TRBV7-8 to TRBJ1-3, with unresolved D. Sample: blood. The source is a man over 45 in good health. CDR3 sequence (DNA): TGTGCCAGCAGCTTAAGAGTCGCCGGCTCTGGAAACACCATATATTTT. Translation gives CASSLRVAGSGNTIYF.